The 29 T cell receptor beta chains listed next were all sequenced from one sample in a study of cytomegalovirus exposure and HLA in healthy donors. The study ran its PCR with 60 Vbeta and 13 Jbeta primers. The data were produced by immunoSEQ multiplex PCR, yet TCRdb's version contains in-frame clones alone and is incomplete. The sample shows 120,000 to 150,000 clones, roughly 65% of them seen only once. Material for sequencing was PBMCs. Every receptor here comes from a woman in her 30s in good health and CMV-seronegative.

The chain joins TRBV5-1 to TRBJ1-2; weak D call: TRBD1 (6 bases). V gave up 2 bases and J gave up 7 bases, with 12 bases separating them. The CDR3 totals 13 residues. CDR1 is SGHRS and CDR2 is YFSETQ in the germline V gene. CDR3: CASSFTGNGGYTF. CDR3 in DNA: TGCGCCAGCAGCTTTACAGGGAATGGTGGCTACACCTTC. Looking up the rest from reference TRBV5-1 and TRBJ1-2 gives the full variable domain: KAGVTQTPRYLIKTRGQQVTLSCSPISGHRSVSWYQQTPGQGLQFLFEYFSETQRNKGNFPGRFSGRQFSNSRSEMNVSTLELGDSALYLCASSFTGNGGYTFGSGTRLTVV.

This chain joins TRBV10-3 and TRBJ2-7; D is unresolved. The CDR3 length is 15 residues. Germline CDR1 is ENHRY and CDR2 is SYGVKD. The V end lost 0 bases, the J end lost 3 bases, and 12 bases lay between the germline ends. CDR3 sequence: CAISESTSGGYEQYF. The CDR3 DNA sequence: TGTGCCATCAGTGAGTCCACCTCTGGCGGCTACGAGCAGTACTTC.

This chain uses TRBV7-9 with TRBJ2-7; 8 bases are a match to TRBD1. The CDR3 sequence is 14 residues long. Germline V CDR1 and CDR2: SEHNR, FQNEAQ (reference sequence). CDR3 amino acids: CSSSPDRGYYEQYV. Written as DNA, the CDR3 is TGTTCCAGCAGCCCTGACAGGGGATACTACGAGCAGTACGTC.

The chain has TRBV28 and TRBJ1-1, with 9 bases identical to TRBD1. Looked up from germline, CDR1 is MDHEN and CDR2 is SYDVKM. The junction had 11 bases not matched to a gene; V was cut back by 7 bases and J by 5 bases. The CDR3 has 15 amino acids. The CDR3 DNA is TGTGCCAGCACTTCTGCTGGGACAGGGATTACTGAAGCTTTCTTT. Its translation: CASTSAGTGITEAFF.

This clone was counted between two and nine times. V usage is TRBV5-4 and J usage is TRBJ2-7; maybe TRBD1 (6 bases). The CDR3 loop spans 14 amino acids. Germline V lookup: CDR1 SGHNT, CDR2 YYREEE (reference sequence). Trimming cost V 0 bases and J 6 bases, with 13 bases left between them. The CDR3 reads CASSLATMGAEQYF. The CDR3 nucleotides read TGTGCCAGCAGCTTGGCAACTATGGGGGCCGAGCAGTACTTC.

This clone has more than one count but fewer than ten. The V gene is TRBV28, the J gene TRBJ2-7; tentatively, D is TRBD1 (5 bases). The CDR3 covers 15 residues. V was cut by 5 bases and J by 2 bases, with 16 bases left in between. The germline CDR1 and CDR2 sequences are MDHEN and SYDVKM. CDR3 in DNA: TGTGCCAGCAGTCTCTATAGGGGCAGTCCCTACGAGCAGTACGTC. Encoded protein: CASSLYRGSPYEQYV.

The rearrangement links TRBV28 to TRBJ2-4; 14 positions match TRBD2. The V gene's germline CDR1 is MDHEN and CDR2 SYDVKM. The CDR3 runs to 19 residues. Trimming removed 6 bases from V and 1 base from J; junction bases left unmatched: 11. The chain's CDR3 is CASRRAGTSGGGAKNIQYF. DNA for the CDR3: TGTGCCAGCAGGCGGGCCGGGACTAGCGGGGGAGGCGCCAAAAACATTCAGTACTTC. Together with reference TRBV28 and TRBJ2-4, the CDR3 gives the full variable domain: DVKVTQSSRYLVKRTGEKVFLECVQDMDHENMFWYRQDPGLGLRLIYFSYDVKMKEKGDIPEGYSVSREKKERFSLILESASTNQTSMYLCASRRAGTSGGGAKNIQYFGAGTRLSVL.

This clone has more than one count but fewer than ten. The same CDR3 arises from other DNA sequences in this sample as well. Written as DNA, the CDR3 is TGTGCCAGCTCGCCCCGACAGGGCACCTACGAGCAGTACGTC. Translated, it gives CASSPRQGTYEQYV. V and J are TRBV18 and TRBJ2-7; 7 bases line up with TRBD1. The V gene end was trimmed by 6 bases and the J gene end by 2 bases; junction bases not matched to a gene: 7. Germline loops: CDR1 KGHSH, CDR2 LQKENI. The CDR3 runs to 14 residues.

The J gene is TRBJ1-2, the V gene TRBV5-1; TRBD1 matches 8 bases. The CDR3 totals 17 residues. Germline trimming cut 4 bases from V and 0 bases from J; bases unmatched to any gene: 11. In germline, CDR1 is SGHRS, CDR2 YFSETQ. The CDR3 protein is CASSPRTGFPANYGYTF. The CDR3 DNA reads TGCGCCAGCAGCCCGAGGACAGGGTTTCCTGCTAACTATGGCTACACCTTC.

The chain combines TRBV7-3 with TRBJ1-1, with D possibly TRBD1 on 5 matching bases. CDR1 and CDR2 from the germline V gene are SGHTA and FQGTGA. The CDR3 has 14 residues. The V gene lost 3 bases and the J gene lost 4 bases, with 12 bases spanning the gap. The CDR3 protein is CASSLGGGVTEAFF. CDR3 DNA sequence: TGTGCCAGCAGCTTGGGGGGGGGAGTCACTGAAGCTTTCTTT.

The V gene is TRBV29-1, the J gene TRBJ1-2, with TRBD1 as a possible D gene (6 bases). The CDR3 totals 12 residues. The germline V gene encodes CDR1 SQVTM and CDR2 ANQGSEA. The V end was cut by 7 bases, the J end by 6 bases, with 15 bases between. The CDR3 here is CSAEGQGNGYTF. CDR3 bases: TGCAGCGCAGAGGGGCAGGGGAATGGCTACACCTTC.

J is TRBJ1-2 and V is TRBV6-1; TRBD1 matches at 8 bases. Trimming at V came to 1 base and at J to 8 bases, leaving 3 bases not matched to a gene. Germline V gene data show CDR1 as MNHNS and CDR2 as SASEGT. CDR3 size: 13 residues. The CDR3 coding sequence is TGTGCCAGCAGTGAAGGGACAGGGTCCGGCTACACCTTC. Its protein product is CASSEGTGSGYTF.

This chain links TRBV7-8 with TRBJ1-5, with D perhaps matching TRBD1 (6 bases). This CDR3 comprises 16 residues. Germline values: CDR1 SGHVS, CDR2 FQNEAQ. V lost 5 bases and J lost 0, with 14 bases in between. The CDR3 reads CASSPSRGISNQPQHF. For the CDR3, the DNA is TGTGCCAGCAGCCCGAGCAGGGGAATTAGCAATCAGCCCCAGCATTTT.

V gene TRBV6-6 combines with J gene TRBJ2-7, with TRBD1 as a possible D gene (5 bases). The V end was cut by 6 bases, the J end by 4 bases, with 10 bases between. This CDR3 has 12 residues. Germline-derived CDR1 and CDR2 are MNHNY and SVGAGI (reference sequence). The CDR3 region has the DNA TGTGCCAGCAGCCGAGACAGATACGAGCAGTACGTC. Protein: CASSRDRYEQYV.

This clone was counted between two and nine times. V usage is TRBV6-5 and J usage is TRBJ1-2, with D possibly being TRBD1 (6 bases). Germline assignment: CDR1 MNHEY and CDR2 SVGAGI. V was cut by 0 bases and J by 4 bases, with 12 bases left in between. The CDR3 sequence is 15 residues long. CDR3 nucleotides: TGTGCCAGCAGTTACTCAACAGGGCACCGCTATGGCTACACCTTC. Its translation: CASSYSTGHRYGYTF.

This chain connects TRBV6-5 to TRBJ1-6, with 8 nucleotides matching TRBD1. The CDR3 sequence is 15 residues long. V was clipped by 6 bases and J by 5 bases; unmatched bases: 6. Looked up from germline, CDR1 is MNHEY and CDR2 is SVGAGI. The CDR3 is CASSQGTGDNSPLHF. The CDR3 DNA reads TGTGCCAGCAGCCAGGGGACAGGAGATAATTCACCCCTCCACTTT.

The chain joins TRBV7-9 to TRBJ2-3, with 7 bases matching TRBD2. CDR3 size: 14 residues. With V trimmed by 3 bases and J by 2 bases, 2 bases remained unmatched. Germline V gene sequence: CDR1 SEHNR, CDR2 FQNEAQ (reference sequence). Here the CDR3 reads CASSFRDYTDTQYF. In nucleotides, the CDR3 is TGTGCCAGCAGCTTCCGGGACTACACAGATACGCAGTATTTT.

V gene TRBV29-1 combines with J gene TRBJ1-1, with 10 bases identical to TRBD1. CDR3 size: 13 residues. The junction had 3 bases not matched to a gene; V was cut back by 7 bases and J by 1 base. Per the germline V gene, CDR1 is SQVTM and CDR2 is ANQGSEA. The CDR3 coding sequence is TGCAGCGCCGACAGGGGGCAGAACACTGAAGCTTTCTTT. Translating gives CSADRGQNTEAFF.

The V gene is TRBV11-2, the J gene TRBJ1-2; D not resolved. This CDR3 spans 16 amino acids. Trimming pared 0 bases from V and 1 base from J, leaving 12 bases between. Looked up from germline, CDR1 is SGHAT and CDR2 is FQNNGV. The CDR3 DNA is TGTGCCAGCAGCTTAGATCAGAGCAGGCTTAACTATGGCTACACCTTC. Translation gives CASSLDQSRLNYGYTF.

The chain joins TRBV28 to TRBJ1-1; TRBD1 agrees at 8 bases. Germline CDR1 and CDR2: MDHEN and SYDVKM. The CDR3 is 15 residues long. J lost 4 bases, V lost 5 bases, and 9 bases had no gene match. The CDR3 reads CASSIPRGLGTEAFF. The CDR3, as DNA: TGTGCCAGCAGTATCCCCAGGGGGCTTGGCACTGAAGCTTTCTTT.

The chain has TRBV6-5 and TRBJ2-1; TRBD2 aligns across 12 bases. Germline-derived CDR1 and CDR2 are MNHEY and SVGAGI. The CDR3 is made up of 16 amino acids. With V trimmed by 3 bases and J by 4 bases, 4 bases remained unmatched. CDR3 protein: CASSYRLAGGYNEQFF. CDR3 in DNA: TGTGCCAGCAGTTATAGGCTAGCGGGAGGGTACAATGAGCAGTTCTTC.

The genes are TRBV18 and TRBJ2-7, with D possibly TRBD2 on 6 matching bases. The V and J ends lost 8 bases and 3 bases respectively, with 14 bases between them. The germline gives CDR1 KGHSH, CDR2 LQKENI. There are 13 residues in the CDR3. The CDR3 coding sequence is TGTGCCAGCACCCGGGACTTTGGCTACGAGCAGTACTTC. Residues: CASTRDFGYEQYF.

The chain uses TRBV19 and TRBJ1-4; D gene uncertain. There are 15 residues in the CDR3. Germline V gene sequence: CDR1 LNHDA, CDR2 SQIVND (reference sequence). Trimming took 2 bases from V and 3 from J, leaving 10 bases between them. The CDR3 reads CASSIYSRSNEKLFF. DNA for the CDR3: TGTGCCAGTAGTATATACAGCCGTTCTAATGAAAAACTGTTTTTT.

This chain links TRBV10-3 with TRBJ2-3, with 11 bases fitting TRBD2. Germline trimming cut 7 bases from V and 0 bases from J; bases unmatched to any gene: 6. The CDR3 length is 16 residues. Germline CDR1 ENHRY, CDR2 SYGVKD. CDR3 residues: CAIIRTSGLSTDTQYF. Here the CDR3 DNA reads TGTGCCATCATCAGGACTAGCGGGCTGAGCACAGATACGCAGTATTTT.

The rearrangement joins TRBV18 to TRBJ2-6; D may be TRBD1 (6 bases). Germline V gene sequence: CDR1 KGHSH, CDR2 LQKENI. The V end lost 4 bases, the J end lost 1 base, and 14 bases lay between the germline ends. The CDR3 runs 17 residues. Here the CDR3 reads CASSRTAVSSGANVLTF. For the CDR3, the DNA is TGTGCCAGCTCACGGACAGCGGTCTCTTCTGGGGCCAACGTCCTGACTTTC.

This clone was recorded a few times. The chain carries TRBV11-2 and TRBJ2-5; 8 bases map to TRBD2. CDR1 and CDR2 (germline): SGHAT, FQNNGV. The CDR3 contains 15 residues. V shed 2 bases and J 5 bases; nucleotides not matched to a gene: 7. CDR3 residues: CASSLLAGGGETQYF. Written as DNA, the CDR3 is TGTGCCAGCAGCTTATTGGCGGGAGGAGGGGAGACCCAGTACTTC. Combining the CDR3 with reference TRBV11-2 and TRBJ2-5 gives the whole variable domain EAGVAQSPRYKIIEKRQSVAFWCNPISGHATLYWYQQILGQGPKLLIQFQNNGVVDDSQLPKDRFSAERLKGVDSTLKIQPAKLEDSAVYLCASSLLAGGGETQYFGPGTRLLVL.

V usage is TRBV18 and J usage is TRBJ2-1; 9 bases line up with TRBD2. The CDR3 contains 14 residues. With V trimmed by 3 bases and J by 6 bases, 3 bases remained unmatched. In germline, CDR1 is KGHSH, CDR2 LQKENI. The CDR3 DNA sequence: TGTGCCAGCTCACCGGGCGGGAGGGGCAATGAGCAGTTCTTC. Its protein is CASSPGGRGNEQFF.

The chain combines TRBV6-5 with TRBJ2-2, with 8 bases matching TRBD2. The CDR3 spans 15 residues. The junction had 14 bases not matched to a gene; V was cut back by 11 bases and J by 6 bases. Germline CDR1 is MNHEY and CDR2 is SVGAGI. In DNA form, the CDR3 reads TGTGCCTCCCACCCGGGTAGCGGGACCCCCGGGGAGCTGTTTTTT. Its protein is CASHPGSGTPGELFF.

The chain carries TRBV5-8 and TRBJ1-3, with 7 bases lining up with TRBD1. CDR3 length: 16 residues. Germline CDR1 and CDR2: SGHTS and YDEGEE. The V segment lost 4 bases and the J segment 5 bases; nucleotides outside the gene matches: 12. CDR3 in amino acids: CASSGTDRSNRNTIYF. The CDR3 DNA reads TGTGCCAGCAGCGGAACGGACAGGAGTAATAGAAACACCATATATTTT.